These 10 T cell receptor beta chains came from one sample sequenced in a study of T cells in women clearing cervical HPV infection. Measured with immunoSEQ multiplex PCR; TCRdb has only the in-frame clones, and not every one. Listed are approximately 35,000 clones; 7.8% falls within the top ten. The sequenced sample consisted of blood buffy coat. All receptors come from a woman between 18 and 70 years old with a cervical HPV16 infection that either progressed to CIN3+ or cleared (not recorded which).

As for this clone: The observed sequence ends 3 residues before the CDR3 terminus, with the missing tail filled in from the germline J gene. The chain uses TRBV6-1 and TRBJ1-2, with D perhaps matching TRBD1 (6 bases). CDR1 and CDR2 (germline): MNHNS, SASEGT. The V and J ends lost 4 bases and 4 bases respectively, with 13 bases between them. This CDR3 has 14 residues. The CDR3: CASSGAGAPYGYTF. CDR3 bases read: TGTGCCAGCAGTGGGGCAGGGGCGCCCTATGGC.

As to this clone: The CDR3 end is not reached by the read, which stops 3 residues before it; the germline J gene fills it in. The chain links TRBV5-1 to TRBJ2-3; TRBD2 might be the D (7 bases). V lost 0 bases and J 2 bases, leaving 13 bases between the germline ends. The germline V gene has CDR1 SGHRS and CDR2 YFSETQ. The CDR3 extends over 16 amino acids. CDR3 loop: CASSLERGGDTDTQYF. CDR3 bases read: TGCGCCAGCAGCTTGGAGAGGGGGGGCGACACAGATACG.

Regarding this clone: The read ends 3 residues before the CDR3 terminus; that terminus is restored from the germline J gene. The chain is built from TRBV30 and TRBJ1-5; TRBD1 matches at 8 bases. This CDR3 is built from 18 residues. With 2 bases clipped from V and 0 bases from J, the junction kept 12 bases outside the gene matches. Germline values: CDR1 GTSNPN, CDR2 SVGIG (reference sequence). This chain's CDR3 is CAWSSGTGIPYSNQPQHF. The DNA read from the CDR3 is TGTGCCTGGAGTTCCGGGACAGGTATCCCCTATAGCAATCAGCCC. Combining the CDR3 with reference TRBV30 and TRBJ1-5 gives the whole variable domain SQTIHQWPATLVQPVGSPLSLECTVEGTSNPNLYWYRQAAGRGLQLLFYSVGIGQISSEVPQNLSASRPQDRQFILSSKKLLLSDSGFYLCAWSSGTGIPYSNQPQHFGDGTRLSIL.

A word on this clone: The read is 3 residues too short to cover the CDR3 end, so that end is filled in from the germline J gene. V usage is TRBV7-3 and J usage is TRBJ1-1; 9 bases fit TRBD1. With 5 bases clipped from V and 5 bases from J, the junction kept 6 bases outside the gene matches. CDR3 size: 14 residues. Germline CDR1 is SGHTA and CDR2 is FQGTGA. The CDR3 spells CASSQTGGGTEAFF. Partial CDR3 DNA: TGTGCCAGCAGCCAGACAGGGGGGGGGACTGAA.

On this clone: The CDR3 extends 3 residues past the end of the read, so its final part is completed from the germline J gene. The chain uses TRBV7-6 and TRBJ2-2; possibly TRBD2 for D (6 bases). Germline loops: CDR1 SGHVS, CDR2 FNYEAQ. The CDR3 extends over 16 amino acids. V lost 4 bases, J lost 0 bases, and 12 bases lay in between. Here the CDR3 reads CASSYPGGTNTGELFF. Incomplete CDR3 DNA: TGTGCCAGCAGCTACCCCGGGGGTACGAACACCGGGGAG.

A note on this clone: The read ends 3 residues before the CDR3 terminus; that terminus is restored from the germline J gene. The V and J genes are TRBV28 and TRBJ1-4, with 9 positions matching TRBD1. The length of the CDR3 is 15 residues. Germline assignment: CDR1 MDHEN and CDR2 SYDVKM. V was clipped by 5 bases and J by 8 bases; unmatched bases: 9. CDR3 DNA (partial): TGTGCCAGCAGTCATGCCGGGACAGGGAGAGAAAAA. The encoded protein is CASSHAGTGREK. The full CDR3 is CASSHAGTGREKLFF.

For this clone: The DNA ends 3 residues before the CDR3 does, and the rest of the CDR3 is filled in from the germline J gene. The chain couples TRBV20-1 to TRBJ2-7, with 8 bases aligning to TRBD1. Germline lookup yields CDR1 DFQATT and CDR2 SNEGSKA (reference sequence). The CDR3 totals 16 residues. V lost 1 base, J lost 6 bases, and 14 bases stayed unmatched. The CDR3 DNA, read in part, is TGCAGTGCTAGAGTTTCACCCGGCAGGGGGCTAGGCGAG. Translation: CSARVSPGRGLGE. The entire CDR3 is CSARVSPGRGLGEQYF.

About this clone: The read finishes 3 residues shy of the CDR3 end, and the germline J gene is used to complete it. The chain employs TRBV19 and TRBJ2-4; 7 bases are a match to TRBD2. Germline loops: CDR1 LNHDA, CDR2 SQIVND (reference sequence). This CDR3 has 15 amino acids. The DNA read from the CDR3 is TGTGCCAGTATTGGCCGGGGGAGGGAACACTATGGT. It specifies CASIGRGREHYG. The full CDR3 sequence reads CASIGRGREHYGQYF.

Notes on this clone: The missing CDR3 end, 3 residues past where the read stops, is filled in from the germline J gene. This chain links TRBV27 with TRBJ2-7, with 9 bases matching TRBD2. CDR1 is MNHEY and CDR2 is SMNVEV in the germline V gene (reference sequence). CDR3 length: 15 amino acids. Trimming at V came to 5 bases and at J to 5 bases, leaving 10 bases not matched to a gene. The CDR3 bases that were read are TGTGCCAGCAGTCCCCTGATAGCGGGAGTCCACGAG. Amino acid sequence: CASSPLIAGVHE. The CDR3 in full is CASSPLIAGVHEQYF.

To note about this clone: The read terminates 3 residues before the CDR3 end, so the remaining end is supplied by the germline J gene. The V call is TRBV6-1, the J call TRBJ1-6; D call uncertain. This CDR3 is 11 amino acids long. The V gene lost 3 bases and the J gene lost 10 bases, with 4 bases spanning the gap. Germline CDR1 MNHNS, CDR2 SASEGT. The CDR3 bases that were read are TGTGCCAGCAGTGACGGGTCACCC. Its translation is CASSDGSP. The CDR3 in full is CASSDGSPLHF.